A selection of T cell receptor beta chains follows, all from one sample in a study of Ad26.COV2.S vaccination and SARS-CoV-2 variants. The method was immunoSEQ multiplex PCR; TCRdb's version includes in-frame clones alone and lacks a portion of them. In the table there are about 220,000 clones, approximately 90% of which are singletons. The sequencing here drew on peripheral blood, taken in a trial of Ad26.COV2.S vaccine versus placebo. These receptors were collected from a person between 18 and 65 years old who received the Ad26.COV2.S COVID-19 vaccine or a placebo. Both conserved end residues are part of each CDR3.

j_call: TRBJ2-7; v_call: TRBV30; cdr3_aa: CAWEQGAGYEQYF
j_call: TRBJ1-1; v_call: TRBV30; cdr3_aa: CAWSGGGNTEAFF
j_call: TRBJ2-1; v_call: TRBV18; cdr3_aa: CASSPSTPGLAGNEQFF
j_call: TRBJ1-2; v_call: TRBV3-1/TRBV3-2; cdr3_aa: CASSPGQGAALLYGYTF
j_call: TRBJ2-6; v_call: TRBV19; cdr3_aa: CASSPPWQSHPSGANVLTF
j_call: TRBJ2-3; v_call: TRBV12-1; cdr3_aa: CALSSDRGTDTQYF
j_call: TRBJ1-2; v_call: TRBV28; cdr3_aa: CASSFTYGTEYGYTF
j_call: TRBJ2-3; v_call: TRBV6-2/TRBV6-3; cdr3_aa: CASSYPATGRYTDTQYF
j_call: TRBJ1-2; v_call: TRBV10-3; cdr3_aa: CAISESPSEGYTF
j_call: TRBJ2-3; v_call: TRBV7-3; cdr3_aa: CASSLYRAGGSTDTQYF
j_call: TRBJ2-1; v_call: TRBV4-1; cdr3_aa: CASSPPSGRARDEQFF
j_call: TRBJ2-1; v_call: TRBV5-1; cdr3_aa: CASSGAGPNNEQFF
j_call: TRBJ2-7; v_call: TRBV6-5; cdr3_aa: CATRWTPGEQYF
j_call: TRBJ2-3; v_call: TRBV18; cdr3_aa: CASSIRLAGEGAQYF
j_call: TRBJ1-4; v_call: TRBV7-9; cdr3_aa: CASSQGLGNEKLFF
j_call: TRBJ1-5; v_call: TRBV10-3; cdr3_aa: CAISESTGSLNQPQHF
j_call: TRBJ2-5; v_call: TRBV6-6; cdr3_aa: CASSYGTGGGETQYF
j_call: TRBJ2-7; v_call: TRBV5-1; cdr3_aa: CASSLPQGQYSYEQYF
j_call: TRBJ2-7; v_call: TRBV29-1; cdr3_aa: CSVVLGGSYEQYF
j_call: TRBJ1-2; v_call: TRBV7-8; cdr3_aa: CASSLAQGGLYGYTF
j_call: TRBJ1-1; v_call: TRBV7-2; cdr3_aa: CASSTRTGATEAFF
j_call: TRBJ2-3; v_call: TRBV5-4; cdr3_aa: CASSRDYITDTQYF
j_call: TRBJ2-1; v_call: TRBV19; cdr3_aa: CASSIGRTSGGNEQFF
j_call: TRBJ1-1; v_call: TRBV5-5; cdr3_aa: CASSLLATGSTEAFF
j_call: TRBJ2-3; v_call: TRBV29-1; cdr3_aa: CSTAGGGTDTQYF
j_call: TRBJ1-1; v_call: TRBV5-1; cdr3_aa: CASSSTGRAFF
j_call: TRBJ2-3; v_call: TRBV24-1; cdr3_aa: CATSDTTTGHTDTQYF
j_call: TRBJ2-2; v_call: TRBV7-3; cdr3_aa: CASSSRGGTGELFF
j_call: TRBJ1-6; v_call: TRBV18; cdr3_aa: CASSPEGGDSPLHF
j_call: TRBJ2-2; v_call: TRBV6-2/TRBV6-3; cdr3_aa: CASSYSGPMGTGELFF
j_call: TRBJ2-1; v_call: TRBV28; cdr3_aa: CASSLPTSLIPNRDGSSYNEQFF
j_call: TRBJ2-2; v_call: TRBV7-8; cdr3_aa: CASSLSPGELFF
j_call: TRBJ2-3; v_call: TRBV13; cdr3_aa: CASSLGGLAGDTQYF
j_call: TRBJ2-7; v_call: TRBV7-2; cdr3_aa: CASSLTTGPYEQYF
j_call: TRBJ1-1; v_call: TRBV7-2; cdr3_aa: CASSLQGVMDTEAFF
j_call: TRBJ2-1; v_call: TRBV27; cdr3_aa: CASSLWGFEQFF
j_call: TRBJ2-1; v_call: TRBV3-1/TRBV3-2; cdr3_aa: CASSQEGGAVGNEQFF
j_call: TRBJ1-3; v_call: TRBV7-9; cdr3_aa: CASSIPPVQGSGNTIYF
j_call: TRBJ1-5; v_call: TRBV4-2; cdr3_aa: CASSQDVSDQPQHF
j_call: TRBJ1-1; v_call: TRBV27; cdr3_aa: CASSTRLSGVNTEAFF
j_call: TRBJ1-2; v_call: TRBV7-9; cdr3_aa: CASSLNTLDGYTF
j_call: TRBJ2-1; v_call: TRBV29-1; cdr3_aa: CSVPSWDYPYNEQFF
j_call: TRBJ2-5; v_call: TRBV29-1; cdr3_aa: CSHTGQGETQYF
j_call: TRBJ1-3; v_call: TRBV5-5; cdr3_aa: CASSFQGPGGNTIYF